The next 2 T cell receptor beta chains were all read from a single sample in a study of glioma-infiltrating T cells after dendritic cell vaccination. Using immunoSEQ multiplex PCR, the repertoire was profiled, and TCRdb retains in-frame clones only, with some absent. The table shows tens of thousands of clones, with roughly four fifths occurring only once. The time point denotes: after dendritic cell vaccination, including at tumor progression/relapse. The material was blood, obtained after dendritic cell vaccination. The receptor source for this set is a human donor with glioblastoma.

This sequence joins TRBV2 and TRBJ2-3; the match to TRBD2 covers 10 bases. The ends lost 6 bases at V and 0 bases at J; junction bases unmatched: 3. In germline, CDR1 is SNHLY, CDR2 FYNNEI. This CDR3 has 15 amino acids. The CDR3 loop reads CASSLAGASTDTQYF. The CDR3 coding sequence is TGTGCCAGCAGCCTAGCGGGGGCTAGCACAGATACGCAGTATTTT.

The CDR3 loop reads CASSPSQGGTEAFF. CDR3 coding DNA: TGTGCCAGCAGCCCCTCGCAGGGAGGGACTGAAGCTTTCTTT. V is TRBV16 and J is TRBJ1-1; possibly TRBD1 for D (5 bases). V lost 4 bases and J lost 5, with 14 bases in between. This CDR3 region has 14 residues. Germline V gives CDR1 KGHSY, CDR2 FQNENV.